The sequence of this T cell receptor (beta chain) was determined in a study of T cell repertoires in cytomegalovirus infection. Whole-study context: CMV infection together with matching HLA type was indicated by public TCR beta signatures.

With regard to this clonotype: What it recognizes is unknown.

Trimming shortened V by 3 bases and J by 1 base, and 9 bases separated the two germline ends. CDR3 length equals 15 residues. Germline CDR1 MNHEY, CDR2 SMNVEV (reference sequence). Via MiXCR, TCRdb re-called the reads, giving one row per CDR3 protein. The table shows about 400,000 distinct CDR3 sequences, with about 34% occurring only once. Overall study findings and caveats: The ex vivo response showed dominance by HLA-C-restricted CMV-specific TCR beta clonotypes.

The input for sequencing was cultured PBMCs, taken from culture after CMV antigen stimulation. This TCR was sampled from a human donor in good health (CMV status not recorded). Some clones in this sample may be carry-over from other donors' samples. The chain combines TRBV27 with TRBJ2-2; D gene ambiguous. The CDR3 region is CASSFWPQNTGELFF. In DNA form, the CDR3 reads TGTGCCAGCAGTTTTTGGCCCCAGAACACCGGGGAGCTGTTTTTT.